This TCR beta chain was sequenced for a study of PD-1 blockade in classical Hodgkin lymphoma. Study-level information: The patients were dosed with nivolumab 3 mg/kg, infused intravenously every 2 weeks.

Turning to this clone: Its antigen is as yet unknown.

Study observations and caveats: Complete responders entered with baseline diversity on par with newly diagnosed patients, the results showed. CD4+ TCR diversity, unlike CD8+, rose significantly by C4D1.

Time point denoted: cycle 4 day 1 (C4D1), after less than 7 weeks of nivolumab. Every patient was affected by relapse after autologous stem cell transplantation, while exposure to brentuximab vedotin was not uniform. Applied to thawed PBMCs, magnetic negative selection was the method used to isolate CD8+ T cells. TCRdb's copy holds only in-frame clones and misses some; the assay was immunoSEQ multiplex PCR. The table lists several thousand clones, 45% to 70% of them singletons. The starting material was CD8+ T cells from blood, obtained before the fourth cycle of nivolumab. This clonotype was obtained from a human donor with classical Hodgkin lymphoma.

The CDR3 loop reads CASSLTTGTASRGEQFF. The DNA for the CDR3 is TGTGCCAGCAGCTTAACCACCGGGACCGCCTCCAGGGGTGAGCAGTTCTTC. The V and J genes are TRBV11-2 and TRBJ2-1, with TRBD1 as a possible D gene (6 bases). The CDR3 runs to 17 residues. Germline assignment: CDR1 SGHAT and CDR2 FQNNGV. V lost 2 bases to trimming and J lost 9 bases, with 23 bases between them. Based on the CDR3 plus reference TRBV11-2 and TRBJ2-1, the full variable domain is EAGVAQSPRYKIIEKRQSVAFWCNPISGHATLYWYQQILGQGPKLLIQFQNNGVVDDSQLPKDRFSAERLKGVDSTLKIQPAKLEDSAVYLCASSLTTGTASRGEQFFGPGTRLTVL.